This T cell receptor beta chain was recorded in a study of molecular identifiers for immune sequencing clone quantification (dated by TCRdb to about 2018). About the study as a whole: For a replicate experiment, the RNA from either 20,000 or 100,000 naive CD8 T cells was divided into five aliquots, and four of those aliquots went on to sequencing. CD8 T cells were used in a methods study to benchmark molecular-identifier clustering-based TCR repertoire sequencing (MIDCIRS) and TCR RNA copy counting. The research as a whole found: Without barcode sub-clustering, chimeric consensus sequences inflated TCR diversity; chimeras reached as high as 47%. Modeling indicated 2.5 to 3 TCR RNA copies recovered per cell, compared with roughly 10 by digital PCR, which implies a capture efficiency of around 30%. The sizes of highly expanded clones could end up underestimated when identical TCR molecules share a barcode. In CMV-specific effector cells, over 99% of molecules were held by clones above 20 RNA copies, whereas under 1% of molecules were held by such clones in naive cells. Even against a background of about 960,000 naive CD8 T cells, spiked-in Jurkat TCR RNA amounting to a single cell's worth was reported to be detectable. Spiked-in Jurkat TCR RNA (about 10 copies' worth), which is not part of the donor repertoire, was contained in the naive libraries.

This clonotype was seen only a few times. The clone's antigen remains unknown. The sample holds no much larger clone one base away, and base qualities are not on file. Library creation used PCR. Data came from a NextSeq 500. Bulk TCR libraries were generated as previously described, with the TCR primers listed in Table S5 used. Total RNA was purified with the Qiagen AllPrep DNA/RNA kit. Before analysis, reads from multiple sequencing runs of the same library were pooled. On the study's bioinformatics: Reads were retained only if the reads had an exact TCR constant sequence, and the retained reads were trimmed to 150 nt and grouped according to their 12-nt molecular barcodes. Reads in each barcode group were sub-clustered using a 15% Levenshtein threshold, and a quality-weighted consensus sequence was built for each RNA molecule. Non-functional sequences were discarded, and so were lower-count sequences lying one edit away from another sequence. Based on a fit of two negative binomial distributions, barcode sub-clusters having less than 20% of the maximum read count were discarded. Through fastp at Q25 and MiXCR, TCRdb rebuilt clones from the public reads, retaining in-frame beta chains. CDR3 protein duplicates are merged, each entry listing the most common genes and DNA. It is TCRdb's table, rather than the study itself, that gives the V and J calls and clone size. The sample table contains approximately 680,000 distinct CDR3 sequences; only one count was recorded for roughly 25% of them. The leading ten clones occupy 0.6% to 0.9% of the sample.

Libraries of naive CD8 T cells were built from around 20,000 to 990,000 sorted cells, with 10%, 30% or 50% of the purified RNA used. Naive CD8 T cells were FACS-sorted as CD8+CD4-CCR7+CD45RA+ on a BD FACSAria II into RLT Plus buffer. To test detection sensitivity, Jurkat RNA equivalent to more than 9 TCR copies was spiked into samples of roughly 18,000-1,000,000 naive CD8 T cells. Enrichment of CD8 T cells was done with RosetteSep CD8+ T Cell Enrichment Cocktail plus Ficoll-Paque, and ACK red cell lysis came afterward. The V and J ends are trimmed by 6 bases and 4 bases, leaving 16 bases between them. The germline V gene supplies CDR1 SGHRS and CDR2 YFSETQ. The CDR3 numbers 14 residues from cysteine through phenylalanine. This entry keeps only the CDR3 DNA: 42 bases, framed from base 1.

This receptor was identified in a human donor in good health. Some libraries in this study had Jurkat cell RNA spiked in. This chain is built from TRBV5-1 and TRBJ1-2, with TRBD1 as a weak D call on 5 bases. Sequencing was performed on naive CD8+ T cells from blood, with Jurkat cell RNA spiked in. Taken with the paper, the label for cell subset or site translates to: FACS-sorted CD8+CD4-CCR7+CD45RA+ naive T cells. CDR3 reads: CASTPGMGLYGYTF. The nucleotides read TGCGCCAGCACCCCAGGGATGGGCCTCTATGGCTACACCTTC.